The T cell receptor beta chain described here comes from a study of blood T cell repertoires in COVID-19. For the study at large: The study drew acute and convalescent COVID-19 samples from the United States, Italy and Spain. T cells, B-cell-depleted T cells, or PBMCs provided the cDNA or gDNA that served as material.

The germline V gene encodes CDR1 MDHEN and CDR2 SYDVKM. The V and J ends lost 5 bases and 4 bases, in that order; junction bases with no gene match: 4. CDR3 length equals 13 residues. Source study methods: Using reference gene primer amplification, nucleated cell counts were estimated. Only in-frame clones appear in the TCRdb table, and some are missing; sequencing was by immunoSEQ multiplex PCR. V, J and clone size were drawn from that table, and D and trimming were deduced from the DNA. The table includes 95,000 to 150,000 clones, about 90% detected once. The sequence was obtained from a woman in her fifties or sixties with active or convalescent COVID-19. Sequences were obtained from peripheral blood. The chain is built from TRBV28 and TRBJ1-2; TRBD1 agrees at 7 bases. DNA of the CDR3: TGTGCCAGCAGTCCGACAGGGCCCTATGGCTACACCTTC. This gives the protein CASSPTGPYGYTF.